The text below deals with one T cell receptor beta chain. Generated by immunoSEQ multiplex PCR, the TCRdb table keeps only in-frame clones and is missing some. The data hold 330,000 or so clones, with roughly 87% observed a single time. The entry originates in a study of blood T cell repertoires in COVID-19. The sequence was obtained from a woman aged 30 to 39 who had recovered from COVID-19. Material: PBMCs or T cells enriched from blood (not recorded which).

CDR3 sequence: CASSTTGTGRAEAFF. As DNA, the CDR3 is TGTGCCAGTAGTACAACCGGGACAGGGAGGGCTGAAGCTTTCTTT. V and J are TRBV19 and TRBJ1-1, with 9 bases fitting TRBD1. The CDR3 loop spans 15 amino acids. Trimming at V came to 4 bases and at J to 6 bases, leaving 9 bases not matched to a gene. The V gene's germline CDR1 is LNHDA and CDR2 SQIVND (reference sequence).